These 21 T cell receptor beta chains were sequenced from one sample in a study of a mutant IDH1 vaccine in newly diagnosed glioma. Antigens for these TCRs are unknown. This table comes from immunoSEQ multiplex PCR, and its TCRdb copy is limited to in-frame clones, with some not included. The table has about 65,000 clones, roughly 79% seen once. Time point reported: week 35, safety follow-up. Doses consisted of 300 ug of mutant IDH1 20-mer peptide each, paired with topical imiquimod. The specimen comprised PBMCs, sampled from a glioma patient whose treatment included an IDH1 peptide vaccine. Receptors were obtained from a man in his forties with glioma.

This clone came up once. The chain combines TRBV4-2 with TRBJ1-4, with TRBD1 as a possible D gene (6 bases). The CDR3 runs 16 residues. V lost 5 bases to trimming and J lost 1 base, with 14 bases between them. Germline V gene data show CDR1 as LGHNA and CDR2 as YNFKEQ. DNA of the CDR3: TGTGCCAGCAGCTCCCTGGGGGCAGGAACTAATGAAAAACTGTTTTTT. This encodes CASSSLGAGTNEKLFF.

V gene TRBV19 combines with J gene TRBJ1-1, with 9 nucleotides matching TRBD1. There are 14 residues in the CDR3. The V and J ends lost 9 bases and 7 bases, in that order; junction bases with no gene match: 12. CDR1 is LNHDA and CDR2 is SQIVND in the germline V gene (reference sequence). CDR3 sequence reads: CARPRDRVWVEAFF. Written as DNA, the CDR3 is TGTGCCAGACCCCGGGACAGGGTATGGGTTGAAGCTTTCTTT.

The chain joins TRBV5-6 to TRBJ2-7; 7 nucleotides align to TRBD1. The CDR3 spans 13 residues. Germline V gene lookup returns CDR1 SGHDT and CDR2 YYEEEE. Trimming removed 4 bases from V and 3 bases from J; junction bases left unmatched: 4. This CDR3 is CASSATGVYEQYF. The CDR3 DNA reads TGTGCCAGCAGCGCTACAGGGGTCTACGAGCAGTACTTC.

The chain employs TRBV10-3 and TRBJ2-2, with 15 bases fitting TRBD2. CDR3 length equals 16 residues. Germline loops: CDR1 ENHRY, CDR2 SYGVKD. The trim removed 11 bases at V and 0 bases at J, leaving 4 bases unmatched. For the CDR3, the DNA is TGTGCCGTGGGGACTAGCGGGGGGTCGAACACCGGGGAGCTGTTTTTT. Translation gives CAVGTSGGSNTGELFF.

This chain joins TRBV7-9 and TRBJ1-5, with 7 bases aligning to TRBD1. V was pared by 2 bases and J by 7 bases, with 5 bases of the junction left unmatched. This CDR3 has 14 residues. Germline values: CDR1 SEHNR, CDR2 FQNEAQ (reference sequence). The CDR3 region is CASSLQGDGQPQHF. The CDR3 DNA reads as TGTGCCAGCAGCTTACAGGGGGACGGGCAGCCCCAGCATTTT.

The V gene is TRBV9, the J gene TRBJ2-5; 9 bases fit TRBD2. Germline lookup yields CDR1 SGDLS and CDR2 YYNGEE. V was clipped by 4 bases and J by 3 bases; unmatched bases: 13. There are 17 residues in the CDR3. Written as DNA, the CDR3 is TGTGCCAGCAGCTATCTACCAATGACTAGCGGCGAAGAGACCCAGTACTTC. Its protein is CASSYLPMTSGEETQYF.

The J gene is TRBJ1-6, the V gene TRBV28; TRBD1 is a possible D gene (5 bases). The CDR3 has 14 amino acids. Germline loops: CDR1 MDHEN, CDR2 SYDVKM. V lost 2 bases to trimming and J lost 8 bases, with 10 bases between them. The CDR3 spells CASSLAGLDSPLHF. In DNA, the CDR3 is TGTGCCAGCAGTTTAGCGGGACTTGATTCACCCCTCCACTTT. The variable domain in full, completed from reference TRBV28 and TRBJ1-6, reads DVKVTQSSRYLVKRTGEKVFLECVQDMDHENMFWYRQDPGLGLRLIYFSYDVKMKEKGDIPEGYSVSREKKERFSLILESASTNQTSMYLCASSLAGLDSPLHFGNGTRLTVT.

This clone was seen just once. V usage is TRBV18 and J usage is TRBJ2-7; tentatively, D is TRBD2 (5 bases). The CDR3 loop spans 16 amino acids. The V gene lost 4 bases and the J gene lost 2 bases, with 18 bases spanning the gap. Germline CDR1 KGHSH, CDR2 LQKENI. Here the CDR3 reads CASSLRRGMSAYEQYF. The DNA for the CDR3 is TGTGCCAGCTCACTCAGACGGGGTATGAGCGCCTACGAGCAGTACTTC.

The J gene is TRBJ1-5, the V gene TRBV5-1; 8 bases align to TRBD1. CDR3 length: 19 amino acids. Germline CDR1 SGHRS, CDR2 YFSETQ. Trimming removed 0 bases from V and 5 bases from J; junction bases left unmatched: 16. The CDR3 nucleotides are TGCGCCAGCAGCTTGGTACGTAAAAACCAGGACAGGGCGGATCAGCCCCAGCATTTT. It encodes CASSLVRKNQDRADQPQHF.

The gene calls are TRBV4-3 and TRBJ2-7, with D perhaps matching TRBD2 (6 bases). The germline gives CDR1 LGHNA, CDR2 YSLEER. This CDR3 has 17 residues. Trimming shortened V by 3 bases and J by 0 bases, and 18 bases separated the two germline ends. The CDR3 loop is CASSQWLGRFSSYEQYF. DNA for the CDR3: TGCGCCAGCAGCCAGTGGCTAGGGAGGTTCAGCTCCTACGAGCAGTACTTC.

The chain has TRBV18 and TRBJ2-5, with unresolved D. Trimming stripped 3 bases from V and 3 bases from J, with 5 bases between. Germline loops: CDR1 KGHSH, CDR2 LQKENI. This CDR3 is built from 12 residues. CDR3: CASSPTEETQYF. The CDR3 bases are TGTGCCAGCTCACCGACGGAAGAGACCCAGTACTTC.

This chain links TRBV5-1 with TRBJ1-1, with 7 bases fitting TRBD1. The length of the CDR3 is 14 residues. V shed 4 bases, J shed 5 bases, and the junction held 8 bases outside the gene matches. Germline loops: CDR1 SGHRS, CDR2 YFSETQ. The CDR3 region is CASSPRTGTTEAFF. In DNA form, the CDR3 reads TGCGCCAGCAGCCCCCGGACAGGAACTACTGAAGCTTTCTTT.

V is TRBV7-6 and J is TRBJ2-7; D perhaps matches TRBD2 (5 bases). CDR1 and CDR2 from the germline V gene are SGHVS and FNYEAQ. The ends were cut back, 2 bases at V and 0 bases at J, with 8 bases in the middle. The CDR3 covers 14 residues. The CDR3 region has the DNA TGTGCCAGCAGCTTAAGGGAGACCTCCTACGAGCAGTACTTC. The encoded protein is CASSLRETSYEQYF.

The chain has TRBV7-9 and TRBJ2-3; 9 nucleotides align to TRBD2. The ends lost 5 bases at V and 0 bases at J; junction bases unmatched: 6. Germline CDR1 SEHNR, CDR2 FQNEAQ (reference sequence). This CDR3 is 16 amino acids long. This chain's CDR3 is CASSLGLAGSTDTQYF. Here the CDR3 DNA reads TGTGCCAGCAGCCTCGGGCTAGCGGGGAGCACAGATACGCAGTATTTT.

The rearrangement uses TRBV7-6 and TRBJ2-2, with 11 positions matching TRBD2. V dropped 3 bases and J dropped 1; count of bases not matched to a gene: 1. The CDR3 runs to 16 residues. Looked up from germline, CDR1 is SGHVS and CDR2 is FNYEAQ. CDR3 region: CASSLGLAVNTGELFF. Here the CDR3 DNA reads TGTGCCAGCAGCTTGGGACTAGCGGTGAACACCGGGGAGCTGTTTTTT.

The J gene is TRBJ1-5, the V gene TRBV6-6, with unresolved D. The V gene lost 5 bases and the J gene lost 0 bases, with 11 bases spanning the gap. The CDR3 sequence is 15 residues long. Per germline, CDR1 MNHNY and CDR2 SVGAGI (reference sequence). CDR3 sequence reads: CASSLNQYSNQPQHF. CDR3 bases: TGTGCCAGCAGTCTCAATCAGTATAGCAATCAGCCCCAGCATTTT.

The gene calls are TRBV23-1 and TRBJ2-4; TRBD2 might be the D (5 bases). TRBV23-1 has ORF status, its function being uncertain. Trimming pared 0 bases from V and 7 bases from J, leaving 31 bases between. The CDR3 has 21 amino acids. CDR3 amino acids: CASSQSVVGRRERRSWNIQYF. The CDR3 bases are TGCGCCAGCAGTCAATCGGTAGTCGGTCGTCGCGAGCGGCGTTCTTGGAACATTCAGTACTTC.

V gene TRBV10-3 combines with J gene TRBJ2-7, with D unresolved. Trimming left V 4 bases short and J 1 base short, with 8 bases between. Germline CDR1 is ENHRY and CDR2 is SYGVKD. This CDR3 contains 13 residues. Written as DNA, the CDR3 is TGTGCCATCAGTGGCAAGCAGTCCTACGAGCAGTACTTC. It encodes CAISGKQSYEQYF.

Notes on this clone: The junction differs from germline at one of its ends, possibly a read error. The chain uses TRBV2 and TRBJ2-7, with D tentatively TRBD1 or TRBD2 (5 bases each). The CDR3 spans 11 residues. CDR1 SNHLY and CDR2 FYNNEI come from the germline V gene. CDR3 in amino acids: CASSEAIGADF. CDR3 nucleotide sequence: TGTGCCAGCAGTGAAGCCATCGGGGCCGACTTC.

There are a few counts of this clone. The rearrangement links TRBV2 to TRBJ2-5, with D perhaps being TRBD1 or TRBD2 (5 bases each). Per germline, CDR1 SNHLY and CDR2 FYNNEI. This CDR3 has 14 amino acids. The V end lost 8 bases, the J end lost 4 bases, and 17 bases lay between the germline ends. The CDR3 coding sequence is TGTGCCAGCCTCCGGGGACGCCAGGCAGAGACCCAGTACTTC. Residues: CASLRGRQAETQYF.

The chain is built from TRBV5-6 and TRBJ1-2; 7 nucleotides line up with TRBD1. The trim removed 0 bases at V and 1 base at J, leaving 0 bases unmatched. Germline loops: CDR1 SGHDT, CDR2 YYEEEE. The CDR3 runs to 14 residues. The CDR3 sequence: CASSLDRGNYGYTF. For the CDR3, the DNA is TGTGCCAGCAGCTTGGACAGGGGTAACTATGGCTACACCTTC.